These T cell receptor beta chains were read from a single sample in a study of blood T cell repertoires in COVID-19. Some clones are missing from TCRdb's copy, which holds only in-frame ones; the method was immunoSEQ multiplex PCR. Found here are 370,000 or so clones, about 80% of them singletons; the top ten hold over 0.95%. Material: peripheral blood. All receptors derive from a human donor with acute or convalescent COVID-19. The donor label of this sample is uncertain. CDR3s include the opening cysteine and the closing phenylalanine or tryptophan. Each record gives: J gene, clone size, V gene, D gene, CDR3 DNA, CDR3 protein. The D gene is left open where the match is weak. Expanded clones are given a class, and other clones once, few, many or no size at all.

J gene: TRBJ2-7; clone size: few; V gene: TRBV9; D gene: .; CDR3 DNA: TGTGCCAGCAGCGTATCTGGCGGTTCCTACGAGCAGTACTTC; CDR3 protein: CASSVSGGSYEQYF
J gene: TRBJ1-4; clone size: .; V gene: TRBV28; D gene: .; CDR3 DNA: TGTGCCAGCAGTTTCGTGGTCAGGAATAATGAAAAACTGTTTTTT; CDR3 protein: CASSFVVRNNEKLFF
J gene: TRBJ1-1; clone size: .; V gene: TRBV3-1/TRBV3-2; D gene: .; CDR3 DNA: TGTGCCAGCAGCCCTTGGGTGGCAGGGAACACTGAAGCTTTCTTT; CDR3 protein: CASSPWVAGNTEAFF
J gene: TRBJ2-7; clone size: .; V gene: TRBV30; D gene: .; CDR3 DNA: TGTGCCTGGAGCGTGACAGGGCGGGGAGACGAGCAGTACTTC; CDR3 protein: CAWSVTGRGDEQYF
J gene: TRBJ1-4; clone size: .; V gene: TRBV4-1; D gene: .; CDR3 DNA: TGCGCCAGCACCCCGGGGGGGGCAATGAGTAATGAAAAACTGTTTTTT; CDR3 protein: CASTPGGAMSNEKLFF
J gene: TRBJ1-3; clone size: .; V gene: TRBV5-5; D gene: .; CDR3 DNA: TGTGCCAGCTCCCAGTCCTCTGGAAACACCATATATTTT; CDR3 protein: CASSQSSGNTIYF
J gene: TRBJ1-4; clone size: .; V gene: TRBV6-5; D gene: TRBD1; CDR3 DNA: TGTGCCAGCAGGCGACAGGGAGCAACTAATGAAAAACTGTTTTTT; CDR3 protein: CASRRQGATNEKLFF
J gene: TRBJ1-1; clone size: .; V gene: TRBV18; D gene: .; CDR3 DNA: TGTGCCAGCTCACCAAAAGGAGGGATGTGGGCTTTCTTT; CDR3 protein: CASSPKGGMWAFF
J gene: TRBJ2-3; clone size: .; V gene: TRBV9; D gene: TRBD2; CDR3 DNA: TGTGCCAGCAGCGTAGGGCCCCCGGGACTAGCGGGAGTGTCAGATACGCAGTATTTT; CDR3 protein: CASSVGPPGLAGVSDTQYF
J gene: TRBJ2-1; clone size: .; V gene: TRBV2; D gene: .; CDR3 DNA: TGTGCCAGCAGTGAGAATCCGCGAAATGAGCAGTTCTTC; CDR3 protein: CASSENPRNEQFF
J gene: TRBJ2-7; clone size: .; V gene: TRBV10-2; D gene: .; CDR3 DNA: TGCGCCAGCAGTGGGGACTCCACCTACGAGCAGTACTTC; CDR3 protein: CASSGDSTYEQYF
J gene: TRBJ2-5; clone size: .; V gene: TRBV6-5; D gene: TRBD2; CDR3 DNA: TGTGCCAGCAGCGGACTAGGTGGGACCCAGTACTTC; CDR3 protein: CASSGLGGTQYF
J gene: TRBJ2-7; clone size: .; V gene: TRBV18; D gene: TRBD2; CDR3 DNA: TGTGCCAGCTCACTGCTGCGGGAGATGGGCGAGCAGTACTTC; CDR3 protein: CASSLLREMGEQYF
J gene: TRBJ2-2; clone size: .; V gene: TRBV5-6; D gene: .; CDR3 DNA: TGTGCCAGCAGCCCCACTTTAGGGGGCGGGGAGCTGTTTTTT; CDR3 protein: CASSPTLGGGELFF
J gene: TRBJ2-2; clone size: .; V gene: TRBV27; D gene: .; CDR3 DNA: TGTGCCAGCAGTTCGAACGGGATCGGCACCGGGGAGCTGTTTTTT; CDR3 protein: CASSSNGIGTGELFF
J gene: TRBJ2-1; clone size: few; V gene: TRBV28; D gene: .; CDR3 DNA: TGTGCCAGCAAACCCCCTGGAGAAAACTCCTACAATGAGCAGTTCTTC; CDR3 protein: CASKPPGENSYNEQFF
J gene: TRBJ1-2; clone size: .; V gene: TRBV6-6; D gene: TRBD1; CDR3 DNA: TGTGCCAGCAGTTACGACAGGGGGCCATACTATGGCTACACCTTC; CDR3 protein: CASSYDRGPYYGYTF
J gene: TRBJ1-2; clone size: .; V gene: TRBV28; D gene: .; CDR3 DNA: TGTGCCAGCAGACCCCGGGGAGGGAATAGTTACGGCTACACCTTC; CDR3 protein: CASRPRGGNSYGYTF
J gene: TRBJ2-5; clone size: .; V gene: TRBV19; D gene: .; CDR3 DNA: TGTGCCAGTAGTTCGAGACTAGGCCAAGAGACCCAGTACTTC; CDR3 protein: CASSSRLGQETQYF
J gene: TRBJ2-5; clone size: .; V gene: TRBV5-1; D gene: .; CDR3 DNA: TGCGCCAGCAGCTTGGGCAGGCAAGAGACCCAGTACTTC; CDR3 protein: CASSLGRQETQYF
J gene: TRBJ1-3; clone size: .; V gene: TRBV5-5; D gene: .; CDR3 DNA: TGTGCCAGCAGCTTGGCGGGGAGTGGAAACACCATATATTTT; CDR3 protein: CASSLAGSGNTIYF
J gene: TRBJ2-5; clone size: .; V gene: TRBV5-1; D gene: TRBD1; CDR3 DNA: TGCGCCAGCAGCTTTTCGGGACAGCCCCAAGAGACCCAGTACTTC; CDR3 protein: CASSFSGQPQETQYF
J gene: TRBJ1-2; clone size: .; V gene: TRBV28; D gene: .; CDR3 DNA: TGTGCCAGCAGTTTTGGTGTTGGGAGGGGCCGATATGGCTACACCTTC; CDR3 protein: CASSFGVGRGRYGYTF